This TCR beta chain was identified in a study of regulatory T cells in long-lasting Graves disease. The overall study: The definition of persistent Graves' disease was over 5 years of antithyroid drugs with positive TSH receptor antibodies. Study-wide results and caveats: Sharing of public clonotypes was greater in persistent patients (about 3,000) than in new patients (almost 1,000). Under persistent disease, TRBV28, TRBJ1-2 and TRBJ2-5 were used preferentially. Patients whose Graves' disease persisted exhibited lower TCR diversity than those newly diagnosed.

Time point defined: persistent/refractory GD, antithyroid drugs over 5 years with positive TRAb. The authors made the TCR library using RNA they extracted from PBMCs. iRepertoire HTBI primers and Arm-PCR of CDR3 regions built TCR beta libraries. Using its own MiXCR run on the multiplex PCR reads, TCRdb lists one record per CDR3 protein. The sample contains about 660,000 distinct CDR3 sequences, around 30% of which appear only once. There are many counts of this clonotype. Its antigen remains unknown. The CDR3 is made up of 16 amino acids. V was trimmed by 5 bases and J by 6 bases, leaving 23 bases between them. The germline V gene has CDR1 SGHTA and CDR2 FQGTGA.

This clonotype originated in a female donor with Graves disease. J is TRBJ2-7 and V is TRBV7-3; D is uncertain. This specimen consisted of peripheral blood mononuclear cells (PBMCs), obtained when the disease was refractory, from a patient treated with antithyroid drugs. The CDR3 nucleotides are TGTGCCAGCAGCCCGTCATTGGCCAGTCGTCCGGGCGAGCAGTACTTC. As protein: CASSPSLASRPGEQYF.